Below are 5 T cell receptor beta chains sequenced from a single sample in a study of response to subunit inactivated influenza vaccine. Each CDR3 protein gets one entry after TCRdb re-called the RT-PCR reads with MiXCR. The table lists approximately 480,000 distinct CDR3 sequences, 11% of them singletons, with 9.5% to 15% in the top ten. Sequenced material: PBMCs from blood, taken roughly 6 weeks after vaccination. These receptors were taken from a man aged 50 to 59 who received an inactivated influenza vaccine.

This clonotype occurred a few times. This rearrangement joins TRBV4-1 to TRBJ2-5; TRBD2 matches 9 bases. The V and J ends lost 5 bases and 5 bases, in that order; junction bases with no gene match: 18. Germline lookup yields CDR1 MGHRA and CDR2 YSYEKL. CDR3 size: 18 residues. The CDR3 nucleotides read TGCGCCAGCAGCTCGTCTGTAGCGGGGGCCATCCGGGGGGAGACCCAGTACTTC. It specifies CASSSSVAGAIRGETQYF.

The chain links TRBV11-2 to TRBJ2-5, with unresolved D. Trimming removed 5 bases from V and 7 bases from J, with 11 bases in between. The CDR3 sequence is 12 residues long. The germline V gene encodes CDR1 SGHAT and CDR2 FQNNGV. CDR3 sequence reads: CASSSYVGTQYF. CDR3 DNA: TGTGCCAGCAGCAGTTACGTCGGGACCCAGTACTTC.

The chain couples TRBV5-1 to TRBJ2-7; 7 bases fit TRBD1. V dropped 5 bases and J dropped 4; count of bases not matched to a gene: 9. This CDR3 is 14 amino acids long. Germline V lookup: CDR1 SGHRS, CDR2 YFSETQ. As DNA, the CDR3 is TGCGCCAGCAGACCGGGACAGCCTCTTTACGAGCAGTACTTC. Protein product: CASRPGQPLYEQYF.

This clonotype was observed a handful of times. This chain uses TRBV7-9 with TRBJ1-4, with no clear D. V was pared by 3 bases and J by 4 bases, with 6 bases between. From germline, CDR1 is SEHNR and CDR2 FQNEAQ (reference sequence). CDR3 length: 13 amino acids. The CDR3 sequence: CASSFPHNEKLFF. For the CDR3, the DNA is TGTGCCAGCAGCTTCCCGCATAATGAAAAACTGTTTTTT.

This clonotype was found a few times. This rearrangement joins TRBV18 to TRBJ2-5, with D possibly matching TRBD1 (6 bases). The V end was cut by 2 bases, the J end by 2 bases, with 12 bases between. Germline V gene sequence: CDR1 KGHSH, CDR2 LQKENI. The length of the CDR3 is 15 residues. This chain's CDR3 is CASSPGDKIQETQYF. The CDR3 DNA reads TGTGCCAGCTCACCAGGGGACAAAATTCAAGAGACCCAGTACTTC.